A selection of T cell receptor beta chains follows, all from one sample in a study of preoperative IRX-2 immunotherapy in early breast cancer. This table comes from immunoSEQ multiplex PCR, and its TCRdb copy is limited to in-frame clones, with some not included. The sample holds tens of thousands of clones, 82% seen once. This material was acquired from a patient treated with IRX-2 immunotherapy. The receptors were sampled from a human donor with breast cancer. The CDR3 runs from the conserved cysteine through the conserved F or W. Each record gives: J gene, clone size, V gene, D gene, CDR3 DNA, CDR3 protein. D genes are given only for firm matches. Clone sizes are given selectively: once, few, many, or a class where the clone is expanded.

>TRBJ1-1|NA|TRBV30|NA
TGTGCCTGGAACCCCCCGGGGGAGTCTGTGAACACTGAAGCTTTCTTT
CAWNPPGESVNTEAFF
>TRBJ1-2|NA|TRBV18|NA
TGTGCCAGCTCACCACGGGTTGATGGCTACACCTTC
CASSPRVDGYTF
>TRBJ2-7|NA|TRBV28|TRBD1
TGTGCCAGCAGTTCTCGGACAGGGGGGTACGAGCAGTACTTC
CASSSRTGGYEQYF
>TRBJ2-7|NA|TRBV7-1|TRBD2
TGTGCCAGCAGTCGGGAGGGTAGCCCCTACGAGCAGTACTTC
CASSREGSPYEQYF
>TRBJ1-2|NA|TRBV5-1|NA
TGCGCCAGCAGAGGTAGTATGACTAACTATGGCTACACCTTT
CASRGSMTNYGYTF
>TRBJ2-1|NA|TRBV1|NA
TGCGCCAGCAGCCAAGATCAGGGTTTCCGTGAGCAGTTCTTC
CASSQDQGFREQFF
>TRBJ1-4|NA|TRBV19|NA
TGTGCCAGTAGTATCCGGGGAAGATATGAAAAACTGTTTTTT
CASSIRGRYEKLFF
>TRBJ2-2|NA|TRBV7-1|TRBD2
TGTGCCAGCCCCAGGGAGGGACTAGCGTCGAACACCGGGGAGCTGTTTTTT
CASPREGLASNTGELFF
>TRBJ2-5|NA|TRBV6-8|NA
TGTGCCAGCAGTTATTCCTTCGGGTCAGGGGCGGAGACCCAGTACTTC
CASSYSFGSGAETQYF
>TRBJ2-5|once|TRBV11-3|NA
TGTGCCAGCAGCTTAATCGGGAGTATCGGGAAGACCCAGTACTTC
CASSLIGSIGKTQYF
>TRBJ2-3|NA|TRBV28|TRBD2
TGTGCCAGCAGACGACTAGCGGCCACAGATACGCAGTATTTT
CASRRLAATDTQYF
>TRBJ1-5|NA|TRBV6-8|NA
TGTGCCAGCAGTGGCGGGGCCCGACTCAATCAGCCCCAGCATTTT
CASSGGARLNQPQHF
>TRBJ2-5|once|TRBV11-3|NA
TGTGCCAGCAGCCGGAGGGCTATTCAAGAGACCCAGTACTTC
CASSRRAIQETQYF
>TRBJ1-3|once|TRBV18|NA
TGTGCCAGCTCAGCCGGACAGCGCTCTGGAAACACCATATATTTT
CASSAGQRSGNTIYF
>TRBJ2-7|few|TRBV28|TRBD2
TGTGCCAGCAGTGCCCCGGGGGAGCGGGGCCCCTCCTACGAGCAGTACTTC
CASSAPGERGPSYEQYF
>TRBJ2-7|NA|TRBV7-1|NA
TGTGCCAGCAGCTTAGACGGGGACTACGAGCAGTACTTC
CASSLDGDYEQYF
>TRBJ1-5|NA|TRBV29-1|NA
TGCAGCGTTGGAGGGGGTGTGGGCAATCAGCCCCAGCATTTT
CSVGGGVGNQPQHF
>TRBJ2-3|NA|TRBV15|NA
TGTGCCACCAGCAGAGAGGGCGCAGCTAGCACAGATACGCAGTATTTT
CATSREGAASTDTQYF
>TRBJ1-6|NA|TRBV7-1|TRBD1
TGTGCCAGCAGCGACTGGGACAGGGGGCTTAATTCACCCCTCCACTTT
CASSDWDRGLNSPLHF
>TRBJ1-3|NA|TRBV14|NA
TGTGCCAGCAGCCGAGGGTCTGGAAACACCATATATTTT
CASSRGSGNTIYF